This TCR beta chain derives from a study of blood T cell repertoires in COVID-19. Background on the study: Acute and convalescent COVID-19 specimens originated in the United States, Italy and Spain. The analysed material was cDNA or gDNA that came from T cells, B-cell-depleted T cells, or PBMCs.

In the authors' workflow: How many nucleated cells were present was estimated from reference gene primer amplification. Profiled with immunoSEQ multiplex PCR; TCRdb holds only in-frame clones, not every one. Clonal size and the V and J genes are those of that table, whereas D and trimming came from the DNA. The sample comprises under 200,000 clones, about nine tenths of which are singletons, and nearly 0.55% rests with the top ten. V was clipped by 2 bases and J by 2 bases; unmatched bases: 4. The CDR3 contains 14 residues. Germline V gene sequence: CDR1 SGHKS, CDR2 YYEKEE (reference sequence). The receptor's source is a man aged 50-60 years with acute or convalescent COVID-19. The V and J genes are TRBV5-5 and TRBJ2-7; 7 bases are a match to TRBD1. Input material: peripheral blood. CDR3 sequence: CASSLGDSPYEQYF. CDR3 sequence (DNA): TGTGCCAGCAGCTTAGGGGACAGCCCCTACGAGCAGTACTTC.